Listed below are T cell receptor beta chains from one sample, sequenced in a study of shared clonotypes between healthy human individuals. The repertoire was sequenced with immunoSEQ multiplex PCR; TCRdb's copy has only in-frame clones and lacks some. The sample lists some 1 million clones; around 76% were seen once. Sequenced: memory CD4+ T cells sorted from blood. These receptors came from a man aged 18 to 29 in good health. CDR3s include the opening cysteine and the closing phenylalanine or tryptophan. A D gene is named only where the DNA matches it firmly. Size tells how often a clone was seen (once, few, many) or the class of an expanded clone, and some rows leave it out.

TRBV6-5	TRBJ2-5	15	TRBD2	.	TGTGCCAGCAGACGGACTAGCGGGGTCGGAGAGACCCAGTACTTC	CASRRTSGVGETQYF
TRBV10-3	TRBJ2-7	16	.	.	TGTGCCATCAGTGGAATGGGACACGACACCTCCTACGAGCAGTACTTC	CAISGMGHDTSYEQYF
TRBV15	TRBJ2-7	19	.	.	TGTGCCACCAGCAGAGATATATCGGGGTGGGGACGGAGGGCAGACGAGCAGTACTTC	CATSRDISGWGRRADEQYF
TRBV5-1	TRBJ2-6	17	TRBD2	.	TGCGCCAGCAGCCCCGGGAGGGGTGAGGGCGGGGCCAACGTCCTGACTTTC	CASSPGRGEGGANVLTF
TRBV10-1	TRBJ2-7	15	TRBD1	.	TGCGCCAGCAGTGGGACCGGGACAGGGTTACTAGAGCAGTACTTC	CASSGTGTGLLEQYF
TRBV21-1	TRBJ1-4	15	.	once	TGTGCCAGCAGCAATCGAAGGGCAACTAATGAAAAACTGTTTTTT	CASSNRRATNEKLFF
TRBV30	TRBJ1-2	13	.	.	TGTGCCTGGGAGCCCGAGACGGACTATGGCTACACCTTC	CAWEPETDYGYTF
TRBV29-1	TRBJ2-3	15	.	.	TGCAGCCGCACGACGCGGGGTAGGAGGACAGATGCGCAGTATTTT	CSRTTRGRRTDAQYF
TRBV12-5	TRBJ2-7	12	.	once	TGTGCTAAGCTTTTAAGCTCCTACGAGCAGTACTTC	CAKLLSSYEQYF
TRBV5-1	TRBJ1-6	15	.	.	TGCGCCAGCAGCTTGGCTGCCAGGGATAATTCACCCCTCCACTTT	CASSLAARDNSPLHF
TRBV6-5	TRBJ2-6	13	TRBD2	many	TGTGCCTGCGGGGGGTCTGGGGCCAACGTCCTGACTTTC	CACGGSGANVLTF
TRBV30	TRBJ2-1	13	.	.	TGTGCCTGGAGTTCCGGGTTGGTAGGGATACAATTCTTC	CAWSSGLVGIQFF
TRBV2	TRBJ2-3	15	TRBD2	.	TGTGCCAGCAGTGGCCAAGCGGGGCCCACAGATACGCAGTATTTT	CASSGQAGPTDTQYF
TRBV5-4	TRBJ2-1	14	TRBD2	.	TGTGCCAGCAGCCACACGAAGCGGGAGATTGAGCAGTTCTTC	CASSHTKREIEQFF
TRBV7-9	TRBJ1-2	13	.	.	TGTGCCAGCAGCCCCCGGACAGCCTATGGCTACACCTTC	CASSPRTAYGYTF
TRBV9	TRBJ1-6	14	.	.	TGTGCCAGCAGCGGAGGGACACCCTCCTCACCCCTCCACTTT	CASSGGTPSSPLHF
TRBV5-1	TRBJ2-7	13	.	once	TGCGCCAGTACACGGGACGTCTCCTACGAGCAGTACTTC	CASTRDVSYEQYF
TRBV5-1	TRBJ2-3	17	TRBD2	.	TGCGCCAGCAGCTTGCGGTCTAGCGGGGGCAGCACAGATACGCAGTATTTT	CASSLRSSGGSTDTQYF
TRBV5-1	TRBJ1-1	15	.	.	TGCGCCAGCAGCTTGGAGACAGGACTGAACACTGAAGCTTTCTTT	CASSLETGLNTEAFF
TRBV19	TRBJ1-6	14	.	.	TGTGCCGCTGCTCGGGGCCAGAATAATTCACCCCTCCACTTT	CAAARGQNNSPLHF
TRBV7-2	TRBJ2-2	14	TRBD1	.	TGTGCCAGCAGCTTAGGACAGGGGCCCGGGGAGCTGTTTTTT	CASSLGQGPGELFF
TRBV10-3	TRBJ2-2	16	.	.	TGTGCCATCAGTGAGTCGCCGGGGACGGACACCGGGGAGCTGTTTTTT	CAISESPGTDTGELFF
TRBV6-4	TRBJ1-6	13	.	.	TGTGCCAGCAGTGACTCGGTAGATTCACCCCTCCACTTT	CASSDSVDSPLHF
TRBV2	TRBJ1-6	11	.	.	TGTGCCAGCAGTGGCAGTTCACCCCTCCACTTT	CASSGSSPLHF
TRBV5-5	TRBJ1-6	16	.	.	TGTGCCAGCAGACCCGAGGCAGGACAGCCTAATTCACCCCTCCACTTT	CASRPEAGQPNSPLHF
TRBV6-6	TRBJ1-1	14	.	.	TGTGCCAGCAGTTACTCGAACAGGAACACTGAAGCTTTCTTT	CASSYSNRNTEAFF
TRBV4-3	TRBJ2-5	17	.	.	TGCGCCAGCAGCCAAGACTTAGCGGAGAGGTACCAAGAGACCCAGTACTTC	CASSQDLAERYQETQYF
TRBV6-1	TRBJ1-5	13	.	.	TGTGCCAGCAGTGAAGCGAGCAATCAGCCCCAGCATTTT	CASSEASNQPQHF
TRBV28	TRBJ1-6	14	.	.	TGTGCCAGCAGTGGGGAGACGGGGGATTCACCCCTCCACTTT	CASSGETGDSPLHF
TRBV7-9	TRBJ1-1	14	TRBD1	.	TGTGCCAGCAGCTTTGACAGGGGGGACACTGAAGCTTTCTTT	CASSFDRGDTEAFF
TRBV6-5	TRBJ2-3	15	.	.	TGTGCCAGCAAAATGGGGACGACCGGCCTCCGGACGCAGTATTTT	CASKMGTTGLRTQYF
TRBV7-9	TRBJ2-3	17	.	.	TGTGCCAGCAGCTTAGGGCTGAGAGAGTTTAACACAGATACGCAGTATTTT	CASSLGLREFNTDTQYF
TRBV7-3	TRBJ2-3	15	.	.	TGTGCCAGCAGCTTCGGGCCCGGACGAGGAGATACGCAGTATTTT	CASSFGPGRGDTQYF
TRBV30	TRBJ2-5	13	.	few	TGTGCCTGGAGCGCCTTCCCGCGTGGGACCCAGTACTTC	CAWSAFPRGTQYF
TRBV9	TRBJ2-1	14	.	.	TGTGCCAGCAGCGCCCAAGGGAGTAACAATGAGCAGTTCTTC	CASSAQGSNNEQFF
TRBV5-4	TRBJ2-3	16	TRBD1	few	TGTGCCAGCAGCCCCGGACAGGGGGATCCCACAGATACGCAGTATTTT	CASSPGQGDPTDTQYF
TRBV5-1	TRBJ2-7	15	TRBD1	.	TGCGCCAGCAGCTTGGGCGGACAGGCCTCCTACGAGCAGTACTTC	CASSLGGQASYEQYF
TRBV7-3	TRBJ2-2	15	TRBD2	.	TGTGCCAGCAGCCCTCAAGCGGGGGCAACCGGGGAGCTGTTTTTT	CASSPQAGATGELFF
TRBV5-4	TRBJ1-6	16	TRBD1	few	TGTGCCAGCAGCTCCCAGGACAGGGTGGCGGTCGGGGCCCTCCACTTT	CASSSQDRVAVGALHF
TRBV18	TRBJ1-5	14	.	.	TGTGCCAGCTCGGAAACAGGTTTCAATCAGCCCCAGCATTTT	CASSETGFNQPQHF